The 6 T cell receptor beta chains listed next were all sequenced from one sample in a study of breast tumors, draining lymph nodes, adjacent tissues. TCRdb reprocessed the multiplex PCR reads via MiXCR and lists one record per CDR3 protein. The table shows nearly 200,000 distinct CDR3 sequences, with approximately 30% occurring only once. Axillary draining lymph nodes of breast cancer patients supplied the node samples. Material: axillary lymph node tissue. The receptors here all came from a female donor with breast cancer. Some clones in this sample may be carry-over from other donors' samples.

This clonotype has at least ten counts. The CDR3: CASSFFVSLNTGELFF. The CDR3 DNA reads TGTGCCAGCAGCTTTTTCGTCAGCCTTAACACCGGGGAGCTGTTTTTT. The V call is TRBV11-2, the J call TRBJ2-2; D gene uncertain. V was cut by 3 bases and J by 2 bases, with 13 bases left in between. This CDR3 has 16 amino acids. Germline lookup yields CDR1 SGHAT and CDR2 FQNNGV.

This clonotype was observed many times. V usage is TRBV19 and J usage is TRBJ1-2; D uncertain. V dropped 5 bases and J dropped 0 bases, with 19 bases sitting between them. Per the germline V gene, CDR1 is LNHDA and CDR2 is SQIVND (reference sequence). The CDR3 loop spans 17 amino acids. CDR3 sequence (DNA): TGTGCCAGTAGTCCCCCCATGGGCCTTCAGGCTAACTATGGCTACACCTTC. Amino acids: CASSPPMGLQANYGYTF.

V gene TRBV7-6 combines with J gene TRBJ1-1; TRBD1 matches at 10 bases. CDR1 is SGHVS and CDR2 is FNYEAQ in the germline V gene. V gave up 5 bases and J gave up 7 bases; unmatched junction bases: 7. The CDR3 length is 14 residues. This chain's CDR3 is CASSPKTGGIEAFF. DNA for the CDR3: TGTGCCAGCAGCCCAAAGACAGGGGGCATTGAAGCTTTCTTT. The full variable domain, rest sourced from reference TRBV7-6 and TRBJ1-1, is GAGVSQSPRYKVTKRGQDVALRCDPISGHVSLYWYRQALGQGPEFLTYFNYEAQQDKSGLPNDRFSAERPEGSISTLTIQRTEQRDSAMYRCASSPKTGGIEAFFGQGTRLTVV.

Regarding this clonotype: A much more abundant neighbour one base away suggests this may be a read error. The chain couples TRBV27 to TRBJ1-2; 9 bases are shared with TRBD1. CDR1 is MNHEY, CDR2 SMNVEV, per germline (reference sequence). CDR3 length equals 15 residues. After removal of 5 bases from V and 7 bases from J, the junction contained 11 bases not matched to a gene. The CDR3 sequence is CASSTPGQGVCGYTF. The CDR3 nucleotides are TGTGCCAGCAGTACGCCGGGACAGGGAGTCTGTGGCTACACCTTC.

This clonotype was recorded at least ten times. The rearrangement links TRBV20-1 to TRBJ2-3; 11 bases are shared with TRBD1. V was clipped by 6 bases and J by 1 base; unmatched bases: 3. Per the germline V gene, CDR1 is DFQATT and CDR2 is SNEGSKA (reference sequence). This CDR3 region has 14 residues. The chain's CDR3 is CSAMGQGGTDTQYF. As DNA, the CDR3 is TGCAGTGCAATGGGACAGGGGGGCACAGATACGCAGTATTTT.

This clonotype came up many times. The genes are TRBV19 and TRBJ2-3, with D maybe TRBD1 (5 bases). Per the germline V gene, CDR1 is LNHDA and CDR2 is SQIVND (reference sequence). There are 15 residues in the CDR3. The V end was cut by 5 bases, the J end by 0 bases, with 12 bases between. In nucleotides, the CDR3 is TGTGCCAGTAGTCCCGCAGGGCCGAGCACAGATACGCAGTATTTT. Its translation: CASSPAGPSTDTQYF.